This T cell receptor (beta chain) was captured by sequencing in a study of shared clonotypes between healthy human individuals (dated by TCRdb to 2018 to 2020). About the investigation overall: A few men and a couple of women, aged 18 to 49 years, made up the cohort. For each donor, three plates each were used for CD4 naive and CD4 memory, two plates were used for CD8 naive, and one plate was used for CD8 memory. The study deeply sequenced blood TCR repertoires of about 5 healthy adults to estimate repertoire size and the extent of clonotype sharing between individuals. To increase sequencing depth and limit assay-specific biases, TCR repertoire library preparation and sequencing were carried out by different laboratories using diverse techniques. Each donor's leukapheresis produced roughly between roughly 0.85 and 10 billion PBMCs. The full study reports these points: Higher generation probabilities were observed for clonotypes shared by all four sorted-subset donors than for non-shared clonotypes. The genetic and exposure-history diversity represented was limited by the small number of donors. Sampling was limited to blood, and TCR repertoires in tissue likely differ from TCR repertoires in blood. Pairwise subsampling indicated that sequencing depth was expected to affect the degree of clonotype sharing among donors. Sharing across a handful of donors was observed for 5% to 6.5% of naive CD4, 3% to 3.5% of naive CD8, 2% to 2.5% of memory CD4, and over 0.3% of memory CD8 clonotypes. Naive subsets generally had larger estimated clonotype richness than memory subsets did. Incomplete sequencing was indicated by rarefaction of sorted-subset datasets, despite the large sequencing depth.

CD8 naive samples consisted of CD45RO-negative cells that were positively selected for CCR7, yielding a CD45RA+CCR7+ population without TemRA cells. The donors were healthy, HIV-negative adults who had no recently reported acute infections or vaccinations. All donors were Caucasian adults living in Nashville, Tennessee, USA. After blood collection by leukapheresis, PBMCs were isolated using Ficoll-Histopaque density gradient centrifugation and then cryopreserved in the vapor phase of liquid nitrogen. Purity and quantity of every magnetically sorted T cell population were checked by analytical flow cytometry. Genomic DNA was isolated from each sorted fraction and quantified by UV absorbance on a Nanodrop 2000c. TCR CDR3 regions were amplified from genomic DNA by multiplex PCR using the deep immunoSEQ assay. Genomic DNA extracted from each cell subset was distributed evenly over all wells of several immunoSEQ 96-well plates, and each plate served as one replicate. Each replicate PCR for sorted subsets received around 210 ng genomic DNA, equal to tens of thousands of T cell genomes. Purified libraries were measured with a Qubit 3.0 fluorometer, size-checked on a Bioanalyzer 2100, and measured again with the KAPA Library Quantification kit. A separate single-read 150-cycle Illumina NextSeq 550 flow cell was used to sequence each immunoSEQ 96-well plate. Turning to the authors' computational methods: Because only junctional sequences without quality scores were contained in the immunoSEQ output, filtering matching that applied to full-length reads could not be performed. To assign V/J genes and CDR3, sequences were annotated using PyIR, a Python wrapper for IgBLAST v1.9, with IMGT germline references. Any read was removed if the V/J assignment was weak (E-value above 1e-6), the CDR3 was missing, or the read contained stop codons, out-of-frame junctions, or ambiguous translated residues. V3J clonotypes were defined as sequences sharing the same inferred V gene, J gene, and CDR3 amino acid sequence. To compute the percentage overlap between repertoires, the number of shared unique clonotypes was divided by the size of the smaller repertoire. Repertoire richness was assessed with RTK rarefaction, the Chao1 estimator, and Recon v2.1 estimates of unobserved clonotypes. For all TCRbeta clonotypes obtained by the gDNA method from a handful of donors, generation probabilities were computed with OLGA. TCRdb re-hosts the immuneACCESS table, in-frame sequences only. Its copies lack some clones; in the studies checked, an unresolved V gene accounts for under half of them, and the cause for the rest is not known. D and trimming were read from the DNA, whereas the V and J calls and clone size are those reported in that table. Present in this sample are millions of clones, about 95% of which were seen just once. Around 1.1% of the sample belongs to the ten largest clones.

For this clone: This receptor's antigen is unknown. There are no base qualities to consult, and no much larger clone falls within one base.

Based on the germline V gene (reference sequence), the CDR1 and CDR2 sequences are LNHDA and SQIVND. The CDR3 contains 12 residues, cysteine and phenylalanine counted. CDR3 DNA is the only sequence kept; it has 36 bases, read in frame from the first base. V is reduced by 8 bases and J by 6 bases, leaving a spacing of 10 bases between them. The sample taken for sequencing was naive CD8+ T cells sorted from blood. The sample's cell subset or site, from its label and the paper: CD45RA+CCR7+. The rearrangement joined TRBV19 to TRBJ2-2; the D gene remains uncertain. The source is a man between 18 and 29 years old in good health. CDR3 sequence: CASLNWAGELFF. In nucleotides, the sequence is TGTGCCAGTTTGAATTGGGCCGGGGAGCTGTTTTTT.